Below, 23 T cell receptor beta chains from the same sample are listed, as sequenced in a study of shared clonotypes between healthy human individuals. The repertoire was sequenced with immunoSEQ multiplex PCR; TCRdb's copy has only in-frame clones and lacks some. Here the sample spans about 450,000 clones, around 79% being singletons. The sequencing sample was made of PBMCs. The receptor source for this set is a middle-aged woman in good health. Some clones in this sample may be carry-over from other donors' samples.

V gene TRBV7-2 combines with J gene TRBJ1-5; weak D call: TRBD1 (6 bases). The germline V and J ends were trimmed by 4 bases and 0 bases, with 10 bases remaining between them. Per the germline V gene, CDR1 is SGHTA and CDR2 is FQGNSA. The CDR3 runs 15 residues. CDR3 residues: CASSSGQHSNQPQHF. In nucleotides, the CDR3 is TGTGCCAGCAGCTCTGGACAGCATAGCAATCAGCCCCAGCATTTT.

The chain couples TRBV14 to TRBJ1-3; the D is unclear. The V end was cut by 0 bases, the J end by 3 bases, with 6 bases between. Germline loops: CDR1 SGHDN, CDR2 FVKESK. This CDR3 has 14 residues. The CDR3 DNA follows: TGTGCCAGCAGCCAAGAGAGGGTTGGAAACACCATATATTTT. Translated, it gives CASSQERVGNTIYF.

The CDR3 bases are TGTGCCAGCAGCCTCACGGGGGCTCTCCAAAACATTCAGTACTTC. Its translation is CASSLTGALQNIQYF. This chain links TRBV28 with TRBJ2-4; D is tentatively TRBD1 or TRBD2 (6 bases each). The CDR3 is 15 amino acids. Germline loops: CDR1 MDHEN, CDR2 SYDVKM. Trimming stripped 6 bases from V and 5 bases from J, with 17 bases between.

This chain links TRBV5-1 with TRBJ2-2; 10 bases map to TRBD1. Per germline, CDR1 SGHRS and CDR2 YFSETQ. This CDR3 has 14 amino acids. The ends lost 4 bases at V and 6 bases at J; junction bases unmatched: 3. CDR3 in amino acids: CASSIGTGAGELFF. In nucleotides, the CDR3 is TGCGCCAGCAGCATCGGGACAGGGGCCGGGGAGCTGTTTTTT. The complete variable domain, with remaining parts taken from reference TRBV5-1 and TRBJ2-2, reads KAGVTQTPRYLIKTRGQQVTLSCSPISGHRSVSWYQQTPGQGLQFLFEYFSETQRNKGNFPGRFSGRQFSNSRSEMNVSTLELGDSALYLCASSIGTGAGELFFGEGSRLTVL.

The V call is TRBV5-1, the J call TRBJ1-4; D is unresolved. Germline V lookup: CDR1 SGHRS, CDR2 YFSETQ. Trimming took off 2 bases at V and 3 bases at J, with 11 bases between the two ends. This CDR3 contains 15 residues. The CDR3 DNA reads as TGCGCCAGCAGCTTCAGTCCCGGGGCTAATGAAAAACTGTTTTTT. Amino acids: CASSFSPGANEKLFF.

Comments on this clone: Possible read error: a much larger clone is one base away. The rearrangement uses TRBV6-1 and TRBJ2-3; no clear D. The germline gives CDR1 MNHNS, CDR2 SASEGT. This CDR3 contains 14 residues. The chain's CDR3 is CASSAWVPPDTRYF. CDR3 DNA: TGTGCCAGCAGTGCATGGGTCCCACCAGATACGCGGTATTTT.

On this clone: A single base is all that separates this from a far larger clone, so a read error is likely. The chain links TRBV11-2 to TRBJ2-1; TRBD2 matches at 14 bases. After removal of 0 bases from V and 6 bases from J, the junction contained 1 base not matched to a gene. The germline V gene has CDR1 SGHAT and CDR2 FQNNGV. This CDR3 is built from 16 residues. The CDR3 bases are TGTGCCAGCAGCTTAGAGGGACTAGCGGGAGTCAATGAGCAGTTCTTC. It translates to CASSLEGLAGVNEQFF.

The rearrangement joins TRBV4-1 to TRBJ2-5; the D gene is possibly TRBD1 (6 bases). The end of the DNA fits TRBJ2-7 better, so the J call may be wrong. The germline V gene has CDR1 MGHRA and CDR2 YSYEKL. The CDR3 consists of 15 residues. The CDR3 bases are TGCGCCAGCAGCCAAGGACAGGAGTTCCCCTACGAGCAGTACTTC. Its protein product is CASSQGQEFPYEQYF.

V and J are TRBV30 and TRBJ2-7; TRBD1 is a possible D gene (5 bases). The CDR3 loop spans 13 amino acids. Germline V CDR1 and CDR2: GTSNPN, SVGIG (reference sequence). V lost 1 base to trimming and J lost 9 bases, with 16 bases between them. The CDR3 sequence is CAWSDQGRFGQYF. CDR3 nucleotide sequence: TGTGCCTGGAGTGACCAGGGTCGTTTCGGGCAGTACTTC.

V usage is TRBV30 and J usage is TRBJ1-2, with D uncertain. V was trimmed by 5 bases and J by 6 bases, leaving 7 bases between them. Germline values: CDR1 GTSNPN, CDR2 SVGIG (reference sequence). The length of the CDR3 is 10 residues. The CDR3 spells CAWGRHGYTF. CDR3 nucleotide sequence: TGTGCCTGGGGCAGGCATGGCTACACCTTC.

J is TRBJ1-1 and V is TRBV10-1, with 9 bases fitting TRBD1. Germline V CDR1 and CDR2: WNHNN, SYGVQD (reference sequence). Trimming took 6 bases from V and 6 from J; bases not matched to a gene: 5. The CDR3 is 13 amino acids. The CDR3 here is CASSRQGGAEAFF. The CDR3 DNA reads as TGCGCCAGCAGCAGACAGGGGGGGGCTGAAGCTTTCTTT.

The chain joins TRBV9 to TRBJ1-4, with D possibly being TRBD1 (5 bases). The CDR3 has 17 residues. V was clipped by 3 bases and J by 6 bases, with 21 bases between them. The germline V gene has CDR1 SGDLS and CDR2 YYNGEE. CDR3 DNA: TGTGCCAGCAGCGCTCGCGGGAACCCGGAGGGGCATGAAAAACTGTTTTTT. Translating it yields CASSARGNPEGHEKLFF.

The table lists this clone with a count of one. The rearrangement uses TRBV7-6 and TRBJ2-3; D is ambiguous. In germline, CDR1 is SGHVS, CDR2 FNYEAQ. This CDR3 is 14 amino acids long. V lost 5 bases and J lost 0, with 9 bases in between. Here the CDR3 DNA reads TGTGCCAGCAGCCCCCTGTCTAGCACAGATACGCAGTATTTT. This translates into CASSPLSSTDTQYF.

In regard to this clone: This is likely an artifact of a read error, given a far larger clone one base away. Other DNA variants within this sample encode the same CDR3. The chain joins TRBV6-5 to TRBJ2-7; D may be TRBD2 (5 bases). CDR1 MNHEY and CDR2 SVGAGI come from the germline V gene. Trimming cost V 5 bases and J 0 bases, with 14 bases left between them. CDR3 size: 15 residues. The CDR3 is CASSPSSGRSYEQYF. CDR3 nucleotide sequence: TGTGCCAGCAGTCCATCCAGCGGACGCTCCTACGAGCAGTACTTC.

The table lists this clone with a count of one. The genes are TRBV7-6 and TRBJ2-1; 15 bases are shared with TRBD2. Germline CDR1 is SGHVS and CDR2 is FNYEAQ. The CDR3 is 17 amino acids. V was pared by 5 bases and J by 2 bases, with 4 bases of the junction left unmatched. CDR3: CASSTRTSGRAYNEQFF. As DNA, the CDR3 is TGTGCCAGCAGCACCCGGACTAGCGGGAGGGCCTACAATGAGCAGTTCTTC.

Only one count was recorded for this clone. The V and J genes are TRBV2 and TRBJ1-5; tentative D call: TRBD1 (6 bases). From germline, CDR1 is SNHLY and CDR2 FYNNEI. This CDR3 contains 13 residues. V lost 6 bases, J lost 4 bases, and 10 bases lay in between. CDR3 DNA: TGTGCCAGCAGCAGGGGCGAGAATCAGCCCCAGCATTTT. As protein: CASSRGENQPQHF. The variable domain in full, completed from reference TRBV2 and TRBJ1-5, reads EPEVTQTPSHQVTQMGQEVILRCVPISNHLYFYWYRQILGQKVEFLVSFYNNEISEKSEIFDDQFSVERPDGSNFTLKIRSTKLEDSAMYFCASSRGENQPQHFGDGTRLSIL.

The rearrangement joins TRBV30 to TRBJ2-3; 9 bases map to TRBD1. In germline, CDR1 is GTSNPN, CDR2 SVGIG (reference sequence). The CDR3 is 15 amino acids. The V gene end was trimmed by 2 bases and the J gene end by 4 bases; junction bases not matched to a gene: 7. CDR3 DNA sequence: TGTGCCTGGAGTTCGGGACAGGGATTAGCAGATACGCAGTATTTT. Its translation is CAWSSGQGLADTQYF.

V is TRBV4-2 and J is TRBJ2-5; possible D gene TRBD1, 6 bases. The CDR3 consists of 15 residues. The germline V gene has CDR1 LGHNA and CDR2 YNFKEQ. Trimming removed 0 bases at V and 2 bases at J, with 10 bases between. The CDR3 reads CASSQDPDRQETQYF. CDR3 DNA sequence: TGTGCCAGCAGCCAAGATCCTGACAGGCAAGAGACCCAGTACTTC.

The rearrangement uses TRBV19 and TRBJ1-5; TRBD1 might be the D (5 bases). The CDR3 runs to 15 residues. Trimming pared 3 bases from V and 3 bases from J, leaving 12 bases between. From germline, CDR1 is LNHDA and CDR2 SQIVND (reference sequence). The CDR3 DNA follows: TGTGCCAGTAGTATGAACAGGTTTTACAATCAGCCCCAGCATTTT. It is translated as CASSMNRFYNQPQHF.

The chain employs TRBV5-1 and TRBJ2-1; 15 bases line up with TRBD2. Germline assignment: CDR1 SGHRS and CDR2 YFSETQ. CDR3 length equals 16 residues. With 3 bases clipped from V and 8 bases from J, the junction kept 6 bases outside the gene matches. The CDR3 bases are TGCGCCAGCAGCTGGGGACTAGCGGGAGGTACGGATGAGCAGTTCTTC. It specifies CASSWGLAGGTDEQFF.

The V and J genes are TRBV28 and TRBJ1-3; D possibly corresponds to TRBD1 (6 bases). The CDR3 sequence is 16 residues long. Trimming cost V 2 bases and J 0 bases, with 11 bases left between them. Looked up from germline, CDR1 is MDHEN and CDR2 is SYDVKM. The CDR3: CASSLGGPSSGNTIYF. The CDR3 nucleotides read TGTGCCAGCAGTTTAGGGGGGCCCAGCTCTGGAAACACCATATATTTT.

This clone was recorded only once. V is TRBV6-6 and J is TRBJ1-4; D perhaps matches TRBD1 (5 bases). Germline V gene lookup returns CDR1 MNHNY and CDR2 SVGAGI (reference sequence). The V end lost 0 bases, the J end lost 7 bases, and 15 bases lay between the germline ends. The CDR3 is 16 amino acids. Here the CDR3 reads CASSYSRGREGEKLFF. CDR3 nucleotide sequence: TGTGCCAGCAGTTACTCGAGGGGCAGGGAGGGTGAAAAACTGTTTTTT.

The chain is built from TRBV5-1 and TRBJ1-5; tentatively, D is TRBD1 (6 bases). Germline lookup yields CDR1 SGHRS and CDR2 YFSETQ. The CDR3 is 14 residues long. Trimming removed 4 bases at V and 6 bases at J, with 14 bases between. CDR3 sequence: CASSPEGGGQPQHF. The CDR3 bases are TGCGCCAGCAGCCCCGAGGGGGGCGGTCAGCCCCAGCATTTT.